The clone carrying this T cell receptor beta chain was detected ten times or more. Its antigen is not known. The CDR3 is made up of 13 amino acids. V shed 7 bases and J 4 bases; nucleotides not matched to a gene: 5. The record originates from a study of identical twins. TCRdb reprocessed the 5' RACE reads with MiXCR, giving one entry per CDR3 protein. The table shows about 810,000 distinct CDR3 sequences, with roughly an eighth occurring only once. Study results and caveats: Not following the same donors, the study drew its conclusions from cross-sectional statistical analysis.

These records were also assigned to another study, of yellow fever vaccine responses in identical twins.

The sequence was obtained from a young woman in good health. The sample taken for sequencing was PBMCs. The J gene is TRBJ2-3, the V gene TRBV12-3 or TRBV12-4, with 7 bases aligning to TRBD1. The CDR3 coding sequence is TGTGCCAGCACCCTGGACAGGCCAGATACGCAGTATTTT. Translation gives CASTLDRPDTQYF.